This TCR beta chain was identified in a study of cytomegalovirus exposure and HLA in healthy donors. Study results and caveats: There were several of the most significant clusters that appeared linked to common viral pathogens in a later analysis. There were 150 to 200 TCR beta chains listed as cytomegalovirus-associated. CMV antigen specificity was confirmed in vitro for three CMV-associated chains. Reports state that TCR beta sequences accurately predicted most subjects' HLA-A and HLA-B alleles.

PCR used 60 Vbeta primers and 13 Jbeta primers. Profiling relied on immunoSEQ multiplex PCR, and the TCRdb table lists in-frame clones only, not all of them. Among 100,000 to 150,000 clones listed, over 70% were seen once. This clone was seen only once. The antigen is not known. Germline V gene lookup returns CDR1 LGHNA and CDR2 YNFKEQ. The CDR3 spans 16 residues. The junction had 5 bases not matched to a gene; V was cut back by 0 bases and J by 7 bases. The chain joins TRBV4-2 to TRBJ2-3; 12 bases align to TRBD2. This receptor was identified in a woman in her fifties or sixties in good health and CMV-seropositive. The source material was PBMCs. CDR3 in amino acids: CASSQDLAGGPYTQYF. The CDR3 DNA is TGTGCCAGCAGCCAAGATCTAGCGGGGGGGCCATATACGCAGTATTTT.